This TCR beta chain appears in the sequencing data of a study of STAT5B mutations in CD4+ large granular lymphocyte leukemia. Findings and limits, study-wide: TRBV06-family usage was enriched in top patient clones (8/27) versus controls (2/35).

Details on this clone: Its antigen is currently unknown.

V was shortened by 4 bases and J by 0 bases, with 11 bases between the two germline ends. CDR3 length: 15 amino acids. Germline V gives CDR1 SGHDT, CDR2 YYEEEE. Sequencing used immunoSEQ multiplex PCR; TCRdb keeps in-frame clones, though not all of them. The sample records approximately 33,000 clones, 88% being singletons. The clonotype originates from a human donor in good health. The chain carries TRBV5-6 and TRBJ1-3; maybe TRBD1 (6 bases). The material sequenced was CD4+ T cells from blood buffy coats. The CDR3 spells CASSNTGSSGNTIYF. In DNA, the CDR3 is TGTGCCAGCAGCAACACAGGGAGCTCTGGAAACACCATATATTTT. The full variable domain, rest sourced from reference TRBV5-6 and TRBJ1-3, is DAGVTQSPTHLIKTRGQQVTLRCSPKSGHDTVSWYQQALGQGPQFIFQYYEEEERQRGNFPDRFSGHQFPNYSSELNVNALLLGDSALYLCASSNTGSSGNTIYFGEGSWLTVV.